The clone carrying this T cell receptor (beta chain) came up once. Its matching antigen is unknown. The PCR ran on 60 Vbeta and 13 Jbeta primers. Sequencing was performed with immunoSEQ multiplex PCR; in TCRdb, only in-frame clones are kept and a portion is missing. In the table there are 95,000 to 150,000 clones, about 78% of which are singletons. This specimen comes from a study of cytomegalovirus exposure and HLA in healthy donors. General study results and limits: TCR beta sequences reportedly predicted the HLA-A and HLA-B alleles of most subjects accurately. V- and J-gene trimming in TCR beta was tied to a missense DCLRE1C variant by an analysis performed later.

CDR1 and CDR2 from the germline V gene are SGHAT and FQNNGV. The CDR3 runs to 18 residues. The J segment lost 2 bases and the V segment lost 5 bases, leaving 16 bases of the junction unmatched. Despite likely unrecorded immune exposures, the donors were nominally healthy at the time of sampling. The clonotype originates from a man aged 30-40 years in good health and CMV-seronegative. The rearrangement joins TRBV11-2 to TRBJ2-5; the match to TRBD2 covers 8 bases. The sequencing sample was made of PBMCs. CDR3 region: CASSPFNGPIAGQETQYF. In DNA form, the CDR3 reads TGTGCCAGCAGCCCGTTTAATGGCCCAATAGCGGGACAAGAGACCCAGTACTTC.